The present TCR beta chain was sequenced within a study of control samples from healthy donors and cancer patients. Measured with immunoSEQ multiplex PCR; TCRdb has only the in-frame clones, and not every one. Recorded for this sample: approximately 190,000 clones. This CDR3 is built from 13 residues. Looked up from germline, CDR1 is SEHNR and CDR2 is FQNEAQ (reference sequence). V lost 7 bases and J lost 0, with 9 bases in between. V and J are TRBV7-9 and TRBJ1-1, with D possibly TRBD1 on 5 matching bases. Sequencing used blood. The sequence was collected from a woman aged 25 to 39 in good health. The DNA of the CDR3 is TGTGCCAGCACCGACAGTATGAACACTGAAGCTTTCTTT. Amino acid sequence: CASTDSMNTEAFF.